Listed below are T cell receptor beta chains from one sample, sequenced in a study of graft-versus-host responses after intestinal transplantation. The data were produced by immunoSEQ multiplex PCR, yet TCRdb's version contains in-frame clones alone and is incomplete. Here the sample spans about 80,000 clones, approximately 90% being singletons. Sequencing was performed on PBMCs, taken 98 days after intestinal transplantation. The receptors were sampled from a human patient who received an intestinal transplant, so some T cells may come from the graft donor. CDR3s include the opening cysteine and the closing phenylalanine or tryptophan. Each record gives: J gene, V gene, D gene, clone size, CDR3 DNA, CDR3 protein. D genes are given only for firm matches. Where a row states a size, it is once, few, many or the class of an expanded clone; other rows omit it.

TRBJ2-7 TRBV5-6 TRBD1 . TGTGCCAGCAGCGAAGCCCCGGACAGGCGGGCCTACGAGCAGTACTTC CASSEAPDRRAYEQYF
TRBJ2-7 TRBV2 . once TGTGCCAGCAGTCTTGGGGACGGGGGCCCCTACGAGCAGTACTTC CASSLGDGGPYEQYF
TRBJ2-2 TRBV7-9 TRBD1 . TGTGCCAGCAGCCGGACAGGGTCATCCGGGGAGCTGTTTTTT CASSRTGSSGELFF
TRBJ1-5 TRBV28 . . TGTGCCAGCAGTCACGGGACATCCAATCAGCCCCAGCATTTT CASSHGTSNQPQHF
TRBJ1-1 TRBV6-5 . once TGTGCCAGCAGTCGAAAGTCGGACACTGAAGCTTTCTTT CASSRKSDTEAFF
TRBJ2-5 TRBV6-5 TRBD2 . TGTGCCAGCAGTACATTTCAGACTAGCGGGGGGGACCAGTACTTC CASSTFQTSGGDQYF
TRBJ2-3 TRBV11-2 . . TGTGCCAGCAGCTTGGTAGAGGACTTCACAGATACGCAGTATTTT CASSLVEDFTDTQYF
TRBJ2-7 TRBV6-5 TRBD2 . TGTGCCAGCAGTTCTAGCGGGAGCTCCTACGAGCAGTACTTC CASSSSGSSYEQYF
TRBJ1-2 TRBV5-4 . . TGTGCCAGCAGCTTGGGCGGAGCTAACTATGGCTACACCTTC CASSLGGANYGYTF
TRBJ1-6 TRBV5-1 . . TGCGCCAGCAGCTTAGGACCCAGAGACCCCCTCCACTTT CASSLGPRDPLHF
TRBJ2-7 TRBV4-1 TRBD2 . TGCGCCAGCAGCCACCCATGGACTAGCGGAACCTACGAGCAGTACTTC CASSHPWTSGTYEQYF
TRBJ2-7 TRBV4-2 TRBD2 . TGTGCCAGCAGCCACCCAATACTACTAGCGGGAGATGCCTACGAGCAGTACTTC CASSHPILLAGDAYEQYF
TRBJ2-7 TRBV7-6 TRBD1 . TGTGCCAGCAGCTTTCCACAGGGGGCTGATACCTACGAGCAGTACTTC CASSFPQGADTYEQYF
TRBJ2-7 TRBV9 . . TGTGCCAGCAGCGTAGCGGCGGACCCCTACGAGCAGTACTTC CASSVAADPYEQYF
TRBJ2-1 TRBV6-5 TRBD1 once TGTGCCAGCAGTTACTCGCGACAGGGGTTCAATGAGCAGTTCTTC CASSYSRQGFNEQFF
TRBJ1-1 TRBV28 TRBD1 once TGTGCCAGTCGGCTGCGTCCCGGGACAGGGGGCACTGAAGCTTTCTTT CASRLRPGTGGTEAFF
TRBJ2-5 TRBV19 . . TGTGCCAGTAGTATGGAGGGACTAGAGACCCAGTACTTC CASSMEGLETQYF
TRBJ2-3 TRBV27 . . TGTGCCAGCAGTTTGCCCTACACAGATACGCAGTATTTT CASSLPYTDTQYF
TRBJ1-3 TRBV5-4 TRBD1 . TGTGCCAGCAGCTTGGAACAGGGGGCATCAGGAAACACCATATATTTT CASSLEQGASGNTIYF
TRBJ2-3 TRBV10-1 TRBD2 . TGCGCCAGCACTCTAGCGGGAGAGAAGACAGATACGCAGTATTTT CASTLAGEKTDTQYF
TRBJ2-5 TRBV5-1 TRBD1 . TGCGCCAGCAGCCATGACAGGGTCCAAGAGACCCAGTACTTC CASSHDRVQETQYF
TRBJ2-1 TRBV11-2 TRBD2 . TGTGCCAGCAGGTCGATAGCGGGGTCCCGCCGTGAGCAGTTCTTC CASRSIAGSRREQFF
TRBJ2-2 TRBV6-1 . . TGTGCCAGCAGTGAACGGACAGTCACCGGGGAGCTGTTTTTT CASSERTVTGELFF
TRBJ2-7 TRBV6-6 . once TGTGCCAGCAGTTACGCTAGCGACTCCTACGAGCAGTACTTC CASSYASDSYEQYF
TRBJ2-1 TRBV5-6 . . TGTGCCAGCAGCTTGGGGTTTCCCAATGAGCAGTTCTTC CASSLGFPNEQFF
TRBJ2-2 TRBV4-2 . . TGTGCCAGCAGCCAAGAATTCGGCTCGGGCGGGGAGCTGTTTTTT CASSQEFGSGGELFF
TRBJ2-2 TRBV9 . . TGTGCCAGCAGCGTAGGTGGGGGCGCCGGGGAGCTGTTTTTT CASSVGGGAGELFF
TRBJ1-3 TRBV5-5 . few TGTGCCAGCAGCTTACAGGGTTTTTCTGGAAACACCATATATTTT CASSLQGFSGNTIYF
TRBJ2-5 TRBV5-1 . once TGCGCCAGCAGCTTGGCCAAGGTCCAAGAGACCCAGTACTTC CASSLAKVQETQYF
TRBJ1-3 TRBV6-5 . . TGTGCCAGCAGTTACTCGCTAGCGAACACCATATATTTT CASSYSLANTIYF
TRBJ1-1 TRBV29-1 TRBD1 . TGCAGCGTGGACAGGGAGAACACTGAAGCTTTCTTT CSVDRENTEAFF
TRBJ1-2 TRBV27 TRBD1 . TGTGCCAGCAGTTCACACGGACGGGACAGGTATGGCTACACCTTC CASSSHGRDRYGYTF
TRBJ2-1 TRBV21-1 . . TGTGCCAGCACCAGATGCTTGGGGACTAGCGGGGGGCCTATTTCCTACAATGAGCAGTTCTTC CASTRCLGTSGGPISYNEQFF
TRBJ1-3 TRBV6-1 . . TGTGCCAGCAGTGAAGCCAGGGCTGGAAACACCATATATTTT CASSEARAGNTIYF
TRBJ2-2 TRBV18 TRBD2 . TGTGCCAGCTCACCACGAGCGGGAGGGCCCTCTACCGGGGAGCTGTTTTTT CASSPRAGGPSTGELFF
TRBJ2-3 TRBV9 . . TGTGCCAGCAGCGGGGATCTGGGACCAACACGCACAGATACGCAGTATTTT CASSGDLGPTRTDTQYF
TRBJ2-1 TRBV11-2 . . TGTGCCAGCAGCTTGCAGGGGTCGAGCTCCTACAATGAGCAGTTCTTC CASSLQGSSSYNEQFF
TRBJ2-5 TRBV6-5 . . TGTGCCAGCAGTTACCGACGCAGGGAGGTTCAAGAGACCCAGTACTTC CASSYRRREVQETQYF
TRBJ2-1 TRBV11-3 TRBD2 . TGTGTCAGCAGCTTAGTCGAGGATTGCGGGGGGGCCTACAATGAGCAGTTCTTC CVSSLVEDCGGAYNEQFF
TRBJ2-4 TRBV5-4 TRBD1 . TGTGCCAGCAGCTTTGGTGGCTGGACAGGGGTTGGCATTCAGTACTTC CASSFGGWTGVGIQYF
TRBJ2-7 TRBV5-1 . . TGCGCCAGCAGCCCGGGGGACTCACCGATGGAGCAGTACTTC CASSPGDSPMEQYF
TRBJ1-3 TRBV13 . . TGTGCCAGCAGCTGGAGGGACTCTGGAAACACCATATATTTT CASSWRDSGNTIYF
TRBJ2-3 TRBV13 . . TGTGCCAGCAGCTTAAAGGGGGCAGATACGCAGTATTTT CASSLKGADTQYF
TRBJ2-2 TRBV9 . . TGTGCCAGCAGAAAAGGGGCTGGGGAGCTGTTTTTT CASRKGAGELFF
TRBJ2-5 TRBV9 TRBD2 . TGTGCCAGCAGCGTAGGAGGAGCGGGGGGACAAGAGACCCAGTACTTC CASSVGGAGGQETQYF
TRBJ1-2 TRBV27 . . TGTGCCAGCTGGTCCTTTTATGGCTACACCTTC CASWSFYGYTF
TRBJ2-1 TRBV2 TRBD2 . TGTGCCAGCAGTGGGCGGGAGGCGGAGTTCTTC CASSGREAEFF
TRBJ1-2 TRBV5-1 . . TGCGCCAGCAGCCTAAACGTGGGTGTGATCTCGTATGGCTACACCTTC CASSLNVGVISYGYTF
TRBJ1-4 TRBV21-1 . . TGTGCCAGCAGCAAAAGCCCTTCTGGGGAAAATGAAAAACTGTTTTTT CASSKSPSGENEKLFF
TRBJ1-6 TRBV6-1 . . TGTGCCAGCAGTGAACAGGGAAATAATTCACCCCTCCACTTT CASSEQGNNSPLHF
TRBJ1-2 TRBV2 . few TGTGCCAGCAGTGAAGGTCGCTTTAACTATGGCTACACCTTC CASSEGRFNYGYTF
TRBJ2-7 TRBV5-4 TRBD2 . TGTGCCAGCAGCCATAGTGTCGTAGCGGGAGCCTACGAGCAGTACTTC CASSHSVVAGAYEQYF
TRBJ2-2 TRBV30 TRBD1 . TGTGCCTGGGTTCAGGGGGCCGGGGAGCTGTTTTTT CAWVQGAGELFF
TRBJ1-5 TRBV4-1 . . TGCGCCAGCAGCCAAGATCAGGCGAGCAATCAGCCCCAGCATTTT CASSQDQASNQPQHF
TRBJ2-7 TRBV9 . . TGTGCCAGCAGCGTAGCTGGGCAGGGTTACGAGCAGTACTTC CASSVAGQGYEQYF